This T cell receptor (beta chain) came from a study of blood T cell repertoires in COVID-19. Study background: T cells, B-cell-depleted T cells, or PBMCs provided the cDNA or gDNA that served as material.

Under the authors' procedure: Amplification of reference gene primers was used by the study to estimate nucleated cell counts. TCRdb's table, derived via immunoSEQ multiplex PCR, lists solely in-frame clones and lacks some. V and J calls and clone size are as listed in that table; D and trimming were resolved from the DNA. Among 150,000 or so clones, 87% were seen once, and the ten largest hold approximately 3.8%. Germline values: CDR1 KGHSH, CDR2 LQKENI. CDR3 length: 14 residues. V dropped 3 bases and J dropped 1 base, with 6 bases sitting between them. Participants were placed into cohorts based on the clinical history they reported.

The gene calls are TRBV18 and TRBJ2-2, with D possibly TRBD1 on 5 matching bases. The sample taken for sequencing was PBMCs or T cells enriched from blood (not recorded which). This receptor was identified in a woman in her 40s who had been exposed to COVID-19. The CDR3 protein is CASSPTGNTGELFF. For the CDR3, the DNA is TGTGCCAGCTCACCTACAGGGAACACCGGGGAGCTGTTTTTT.